This T cell receptor beta chain comes out of a study of blood T cell repertoires in COVID-19. Study summary: Some COVID-19 samples were acute and others convalescent; all came from the United States, Italy and Spain.

As handled by the study authors: Nucleated cell number was recorded as an estimate derived from reference gene primer amplification. The protocol was immunoSEQ multiplex PCR, while the TCRdb copy is restricted to in-frame clones and leaves out a portion. Clone size and V and J calls were adopted from that table, with D and trimming inferred from the DNA. The data hold about 160,000 clones, with 84% observed a single time. V lost 1 base and J lost 3, with 13 bases in between. Germline CDR1 is SGHTA and CDR2 is FQGNSA. The CDR3 has 15 residues. Material for sequencing was peripheral blood. The sequence was collected from a man between 35 and 55 years old who had recovered from COVID-19. The V call is TRBV7-2, the J call TRBJ2-7; tentative D call: TRBD2 (6 bases). CDR3 sequence reads: CASSLGGTTFYEQYF. Here the CDR3 DNA reads TGTGCCAGCAGCTTAGGCGGGACCACCTTCTACGAGCAGTACTTC.